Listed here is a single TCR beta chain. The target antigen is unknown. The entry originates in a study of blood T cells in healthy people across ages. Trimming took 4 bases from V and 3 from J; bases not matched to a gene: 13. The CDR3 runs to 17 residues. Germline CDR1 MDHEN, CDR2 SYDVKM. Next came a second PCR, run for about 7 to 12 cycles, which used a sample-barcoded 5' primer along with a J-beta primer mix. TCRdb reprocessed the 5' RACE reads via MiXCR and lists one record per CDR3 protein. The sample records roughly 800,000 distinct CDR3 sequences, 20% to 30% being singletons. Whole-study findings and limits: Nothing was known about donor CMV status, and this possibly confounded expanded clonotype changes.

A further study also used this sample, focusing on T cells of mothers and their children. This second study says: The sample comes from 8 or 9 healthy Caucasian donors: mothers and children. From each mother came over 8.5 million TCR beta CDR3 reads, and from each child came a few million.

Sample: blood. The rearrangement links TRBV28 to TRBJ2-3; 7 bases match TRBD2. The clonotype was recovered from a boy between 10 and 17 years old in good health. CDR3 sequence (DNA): TGTGCCAGCAGTTCGGCCCCAGGCGGGAGAACGACAGATACGCAGTATTTT. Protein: CASSSAPGGRTTDTQYF.